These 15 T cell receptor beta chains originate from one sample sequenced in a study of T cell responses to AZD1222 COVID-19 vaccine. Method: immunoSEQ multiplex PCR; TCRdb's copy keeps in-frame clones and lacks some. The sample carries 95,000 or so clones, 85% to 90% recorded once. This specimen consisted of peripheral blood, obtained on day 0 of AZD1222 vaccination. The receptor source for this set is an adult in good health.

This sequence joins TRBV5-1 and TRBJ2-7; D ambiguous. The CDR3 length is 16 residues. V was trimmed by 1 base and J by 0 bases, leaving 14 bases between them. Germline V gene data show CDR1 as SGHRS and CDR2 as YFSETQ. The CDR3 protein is CASSLRWAPSSYEQYF. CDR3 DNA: TGCGCCAGCAGCTTGAGATGGGCGCCTAGCTCCTACGAGCAGTACTTC.

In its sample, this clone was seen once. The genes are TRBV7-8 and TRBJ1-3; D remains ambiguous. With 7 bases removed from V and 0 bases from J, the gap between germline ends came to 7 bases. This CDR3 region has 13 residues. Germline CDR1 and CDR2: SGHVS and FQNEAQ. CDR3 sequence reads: CASTGNSGNTIYF. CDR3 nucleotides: TGTGCCAGCACTGGCAACTCTGGAAACACCATATATTTT.

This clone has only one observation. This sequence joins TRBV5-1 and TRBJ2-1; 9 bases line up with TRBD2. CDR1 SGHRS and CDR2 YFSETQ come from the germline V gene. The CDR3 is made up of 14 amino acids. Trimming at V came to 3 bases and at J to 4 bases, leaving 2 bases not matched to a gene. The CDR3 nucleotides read TGCGCCAGCAGCTCGCTAGCGGGGTACAATGAGCAGTTCTTC. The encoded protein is CASSSLAGYNEQFF.

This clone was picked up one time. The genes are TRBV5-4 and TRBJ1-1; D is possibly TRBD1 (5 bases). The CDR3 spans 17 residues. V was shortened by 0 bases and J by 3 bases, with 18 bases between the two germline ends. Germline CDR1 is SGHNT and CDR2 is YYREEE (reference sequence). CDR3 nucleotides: TGTGCCAGCAGCTTGGAGTCGCGGGGACCCTTATACACTGAAGCTTTCTTT. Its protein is CASSLESRGPLYTEAFF.

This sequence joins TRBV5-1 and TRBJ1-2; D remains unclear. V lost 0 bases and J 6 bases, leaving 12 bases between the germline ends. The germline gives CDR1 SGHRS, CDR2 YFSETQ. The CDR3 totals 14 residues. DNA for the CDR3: TGCGCCAGCAGCTTGGTAGGACGCGAGGATGGCTACACCTTC. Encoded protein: CASSLVGREDGYTF.

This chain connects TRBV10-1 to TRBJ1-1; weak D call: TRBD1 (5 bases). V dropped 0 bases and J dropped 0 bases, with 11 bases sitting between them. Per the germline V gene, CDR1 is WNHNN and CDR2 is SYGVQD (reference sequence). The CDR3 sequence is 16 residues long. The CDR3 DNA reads TGCGCCAGCAGTGAGTCCTCAGGGAACATGAACACTGAAGCTTTCTTT. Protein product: CASSESSGNMNTEAFF.

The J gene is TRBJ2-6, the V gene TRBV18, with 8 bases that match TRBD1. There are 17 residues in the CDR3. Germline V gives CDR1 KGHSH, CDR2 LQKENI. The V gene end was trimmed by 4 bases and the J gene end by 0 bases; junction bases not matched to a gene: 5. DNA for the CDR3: TGTGCCAGCTCACGAGGGGACAGGTCCTCTGGGGCCAACGTCCTGACTTTC. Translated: CASSRGDRSSGANVLTF.

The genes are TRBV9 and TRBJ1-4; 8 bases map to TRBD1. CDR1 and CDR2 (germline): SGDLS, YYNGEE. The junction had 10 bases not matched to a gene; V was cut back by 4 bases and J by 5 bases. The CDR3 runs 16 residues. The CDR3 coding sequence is TGTGCCAGCAGCCCCATCCCCGGGACAGGCAATGAAAAACTGTTTTTT. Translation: CASSPIPGTGNEKLFF.

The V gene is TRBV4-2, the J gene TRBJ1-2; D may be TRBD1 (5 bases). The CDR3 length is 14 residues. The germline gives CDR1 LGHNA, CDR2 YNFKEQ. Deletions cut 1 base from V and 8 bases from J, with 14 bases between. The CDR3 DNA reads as TGTGCCAGCAGCCAAGGAGACAGACAATCGGGCTACACCTTC. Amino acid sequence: CASSQGDRQSGYTF.

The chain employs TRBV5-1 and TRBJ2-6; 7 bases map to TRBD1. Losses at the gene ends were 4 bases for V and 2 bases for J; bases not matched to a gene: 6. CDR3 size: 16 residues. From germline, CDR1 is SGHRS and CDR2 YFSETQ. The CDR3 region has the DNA TGCGCCAGCAGCCCACTGACAGGGCCTGGGGCCAACGTCCTGACTTTC. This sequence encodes CASSPLTGPGANVLTF.

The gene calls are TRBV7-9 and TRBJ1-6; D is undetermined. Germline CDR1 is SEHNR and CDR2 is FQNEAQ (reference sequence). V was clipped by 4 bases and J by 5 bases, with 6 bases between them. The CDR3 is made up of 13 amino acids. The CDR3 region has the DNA TGTGCCAGCAGCTCTTCAGATAATTCACCCCTCCACTTT. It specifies CASSSSDNSPLHF.

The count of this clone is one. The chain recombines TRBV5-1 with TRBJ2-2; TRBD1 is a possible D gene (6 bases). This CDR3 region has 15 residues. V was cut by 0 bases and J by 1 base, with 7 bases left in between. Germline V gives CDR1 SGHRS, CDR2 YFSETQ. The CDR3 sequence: CASSLGTVNTGELFF. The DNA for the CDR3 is TGCGCCAGCAGCTTGGGGACAGTGAACACCGGGGAGCTGTTTTTT.

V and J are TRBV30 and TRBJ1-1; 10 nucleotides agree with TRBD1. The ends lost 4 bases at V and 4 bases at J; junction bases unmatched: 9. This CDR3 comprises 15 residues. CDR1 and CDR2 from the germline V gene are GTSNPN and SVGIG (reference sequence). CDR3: CAWTKGRTGGTEAFF. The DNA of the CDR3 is TGTGCCTGGACTAAAGGCCGGACAGGGGGCACTGAAGCTTTCTTT.

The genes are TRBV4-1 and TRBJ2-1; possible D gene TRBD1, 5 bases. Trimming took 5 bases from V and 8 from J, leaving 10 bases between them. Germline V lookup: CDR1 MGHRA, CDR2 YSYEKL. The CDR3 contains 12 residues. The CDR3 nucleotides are TGCGCCAGCAGCTTTATAGGGGATGAGCAGTTCTTC. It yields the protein CASSFIGDEQFF.

The CDR3 region is CASSGTGPSGANVLTF. CDR3 DNA: TGTGCCAGCAGCGGGACAGGACCCTCTGGGGCCAACGTCCTGACTTTC. The chain is built from TRBV7-9 and TRBJ2-6, with 8 bases identical to TRBD1. The CDR3 covers 16 residues. With V trimmed by 5 bases and J by 0 bases, 3 bases remained unmatched. The germline gives CDR1 SEHNR, CDR2 FQNEAQ (reference sequence).